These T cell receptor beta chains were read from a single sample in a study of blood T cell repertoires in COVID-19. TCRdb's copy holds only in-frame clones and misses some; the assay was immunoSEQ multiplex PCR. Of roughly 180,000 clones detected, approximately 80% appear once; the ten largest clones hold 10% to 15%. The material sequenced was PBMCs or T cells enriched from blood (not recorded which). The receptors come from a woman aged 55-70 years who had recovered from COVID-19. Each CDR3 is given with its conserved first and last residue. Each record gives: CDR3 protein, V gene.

CASSPTGDSGGSYRTQYF,TRBV18
CATSRDMGGVPEQFF,TRBV15
CASSLAGTGESKNIQYF,TRBV7-9
CASSYYKREGPDTQYF,TRBV6-5
CASSLALHEEISPLHF,TRBV7-2
CASNEQNNSPLHF,TRBV2
CASSMTGGETEAFF,TRBV19
CASSFEGATEAFF,TRBV5-1
CASSLTQGGGTEAFF,TRBV5-1
CASSFSASYEQYF,TRBV19
CASSLGGLGNTIYF,TRBV5-1
CATSPDGVYGYTF,TRBV15
CASSQGTDSPLHF,TRBV19
CASSLDRGQPAFF,TRBV11-2
CASSLASSGGAETQYF,TRBV7-2
CASGFPQREFRTDTQYF,TRBV12-5
CASSHIPGQGYNEQFF,TRBV7-9
CASSKTGTYSYEQYF,TRBV19
CASSEGTGDGYTF,TRBV5-1
CASSKFRGQADTQYF,TRBV19
CASSLQGNIEAFF,TRBV7-9
CATSFLGQSYTEAFF,TRBV15
CASSLRDTTYGYTF,TRBV6-6
CASSLGRVETQYF,TRBV12-3/TRBV12-4
CASSSNGELNEQFF,TRBV18
CASSLGTTPSNEKLFF,TRBV11-2
CASSKSTYYNEQFF,TRBV5-4
CASSPKRTSGGATGELFF,TRBV5-4
CASSPREEKLFF,TRBV19
CASSPGSRTVYEQYF,TRBV7-8
CASSEEGQGARPQHF,TRBV2
CASSFNRGGTEAFF,TRBV11-1
CASSPSSGPTDGEQFF,TRBV7-3
CASSPDRARDNSPLHF,TRBV18
CASSLSGGYQPQHF,TRBV28
CSVVRLVNEQFF,TRBV29-1
CASSFGTLRTDTQYF,TRBV5-1
CASSHSGTASNGYTF,TRBV11-3
CSASRQETQYF,TRBV20-1
CASSLDPGRRSLLSYEQYF,TRBV7-2
CASSPPSGANEKLFF,TRBV18
CASSRQRGGDTQYF,TRBV3-1/TRBV3-2